This T cell receptor (beta chain) was observed in a study of human T cells and chemical hapten exposure. Study-wide findings and caveats: DPC sensitization left the count of TCRs above 1 in 1000 unchanged.

Time point in this sample: patch test 1, 2 weeks after DPC sensitization. Treatment defined: therapeutic diphenylcyclopropenone sensitization with weekly scalp DPC. Each patch-test visit's blood sample preceded patch application. Unique molecular identifiers were attached to individual cDNA molecules within the library. TCRdb re-derived calls from the RACE reads in MiXCR, one entry per CDR3 protein. The sample lists 90,000 to 120,000 distinct CDR3 sequences; approximately 10% were seen once. This clonotype showed up many times. Its target is unknown. The CDR3 covers 15 residues. Looked up from germline, CDR1 is SGHRS and CDR2 is YFSETQ. V was cut by 5 bases and J by 2 bases, with 14 bases left in between.

The clonotype was recovered from a woman aged 40 to 49 with alopecia areata. Some clones in this sample may be carry-over from other donors' samples. Source: whole blood, taken in connection with sensitization to the hapten diphenylcyclopropenone (DPC). The gene calls are TRBV5-1 and TRBJ1-5; D is unresolved. CDR3 amino acids: CASSIGPAGNQPQHF. Written as DNA, the CDR3 is TGCGCCAGCAGTATCGGGCCAGCGGGCAATCAGCCCCAGCATTTT.